The clone carrying this TCR beta chain has only one observation. As yet, its antigen is unknown. These data are taken from a study of chemoradiotherapy in HPV16-positive cancers. Whole-study findings and limits: The functional HPV-specific definition rests on just a couple of HPV16-positive patients. During treatment, candidate HPV-specific clones and E7-related motifs expanded in tumor.

Assay: immunoSEQ multiplex PCR; the TCRdb copy retains only in-frame clones and omits some. Of 6,000 to 7,500 clones in the sample, 90% are singletons; the top ten hold about 1.8%. Repeated repertoire sampling spanned the course of chemoradiotherapy. Sequences were derived from blood, sampled from a patient who underwent chemoradiotherapy. This TCR was recovered from a human donor with HPV-associated anogenital cancer.

The CDR3: CASRSEGWLAGGYEQYF. The CDR3 DNA reads TGTGCCAGCAGAAGCGAGGGTTGGCTAGCGGGTGGCTACGAGCAGTACTTC. The J gene is TRBJ2-5, the V gene TRBV7-8, with TRBD2 matching over 8 bases. The end of the DNA aligns better with TRBJ2-7, so the J call may be wrong. CDR3 length equals 17 residues. Germline V gene lookup returns CDR1 SGHVS and CDR2 FQNEAQ.